This record covers a single T cell receptor beta chain. The antigen remains unidentified. One end of the junction is discordant with germline, which a read error may explain. The data derive from a study of T cells after yellow fever vaccination. For the study at large: SMART-Seq v4 Ultra Low Input handled preparation of low-cell-number fractions. Study results and limitations: After the booster, 96% of CD4 and more than 75% of CD8 primary-response clones were re-detected.

The length of the CDR3 is 15 residues. Germline V gene data show CDR1 as MNHEY and CDR2 as SVGEGT. The 5'RACE template-switching step produced TCR cDNA and added a universal primer site and UMIs. MiXCR, run by TCRdb on the 5' RACE reads, gives a single entry per CDR3 protein. Of around 320,000 distinct CDR3 sequences in the sample, around 4.4% were seen once. This clonotype was obtained from a man younger than 35 who received the YFV17D yellow fever vaccine. The material sequenced was PBMCs, taken 15 days after the yellow fever booster vaccination. This chain connects TRBV6-2 or TRBV6-3 to TRBJ2-3, with D uncertain. In nucleotides, the CDR3 is TGTGCCAGCAGTTATTTCGCCCAATCCACAGATACGCAGTGTTTT. Translating it yields CASSYFAQSTDTQCF.